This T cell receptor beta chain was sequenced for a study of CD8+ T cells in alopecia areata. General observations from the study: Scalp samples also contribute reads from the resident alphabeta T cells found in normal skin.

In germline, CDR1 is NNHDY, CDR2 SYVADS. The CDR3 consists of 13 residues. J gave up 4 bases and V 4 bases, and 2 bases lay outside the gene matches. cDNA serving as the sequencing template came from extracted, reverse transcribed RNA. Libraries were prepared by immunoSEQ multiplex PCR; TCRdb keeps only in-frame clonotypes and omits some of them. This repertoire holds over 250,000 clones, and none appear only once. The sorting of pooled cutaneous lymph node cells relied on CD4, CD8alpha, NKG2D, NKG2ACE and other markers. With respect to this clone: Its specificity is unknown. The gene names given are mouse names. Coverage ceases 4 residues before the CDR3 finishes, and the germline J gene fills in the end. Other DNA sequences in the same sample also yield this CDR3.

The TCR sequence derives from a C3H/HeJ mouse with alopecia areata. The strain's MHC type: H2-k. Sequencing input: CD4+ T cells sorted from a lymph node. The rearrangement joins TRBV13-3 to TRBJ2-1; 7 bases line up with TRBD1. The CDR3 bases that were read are TGTGCCAGCAGTTTGGGACAGTATGCT. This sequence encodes CASSLGQYA. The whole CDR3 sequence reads CASSLGQYAEQFF.